Sequencing of this T cell receptor (beta chain) was carried out in a study of blood T cell repertoires in COVID-19 (TCRdb year 2020). About the study as a whole: Collaborator samples came from the United States, Italy and Spain and covered acute and convalescent phases of COVID-19. The material from the prospective study consisted of cDNA or gDNA derived from T cells, B-cell-depleted T cells, or PBMCs. Deeply sampled blood TCRbeta repertoires from subjects exposed to, actively infected with, or recovered from COVID-19 were included in the dataset. The repertoires were released in a freely available public database intended as a resource for research on the immune response to SARS-CoV-2. Samples were obtained from the ongoing ImmuneRACE study (first 160 participants) and from some 1,300 subjects provided by 6 global collaborators. The sample metadata nearly always contained a de-identified subject ID, COVID-19 status, age in years and sex. HLA class I and class II types, where available, came from metadata supplied by the sample provider rather than from assay-based typing. Study-wide findings and limitations: The amount of clinical and demographic metadata varied by source and participant and was provided uncurated.

One collaborating source in Seattle enrolled patients during active infection and followed them longitudinally through the course of disease. Whole blood was collected in K2EDTA tubes by collaborating institutions according to the institutions' own protocols. Collaborator samples were shipped for TCRbeta analysis as frozen whole blood, isolated PBMCs, or DNA extracted from either sample type. Points on this clone: Its antigen target is currently unknown. The input lacks base qualities; no much larger clone sits a single base away.

TCRbeta CDR3 regions were amplified from genomic DNA using the immunoSEQ Assay, a bias-controlled multiplex PCR. In the original analysis: The number of nucleated cells in each sample was estimated by amplification of reference gene primers within the assay. To quantify the absolute abundance of each unique TCRbeta CDR3 rearrangement, sequence reads were collapsed and filtered. For each sample, productive Simpson clonality was calculated as the square root of Simpson's diversity index across productive rearrangements. This immuneACCESS table, as held by TCRdb, lists in-frame sequences with V and J called but not all clones. Of the missing ones, under half trace to an unresolved V gene in checked studies; the others have no known cause. That table supplies the V and J calls and clone size; D and trimming were determined from the DNA. For this sample the table gives some 70,000 clones, of which 70% to 90% were detected only once. 3.4% of the sample is in the top ten clones.

Sequencing was performed on peripheral blood. This receptor was identified in a woman aged 50 to 60 with COVID-19, enrolled during active disease.

The bases are TGTGCCAGCAGCCACGGGACTAGCGGGCGCAGGGGGGAGCAGTACTTC. Its protein product is CASSHGTSGRRGEQYF. The chain is encoded by TRBV3-1 (or the pseudogene TRBV3-2) joined to TRBJ2-7; TRBD2 lines up with 12 middle nucleotides. The germline V gene (reference sequence) specifies LGHDT as CDR1 and YNNKEL as CDR2. Counted from cysteine to phenylalanine, this CDR3 has 16 amino acids. Only CDR3 DNA is held: 48 bases, read in frame from base 1. Trimming leaves V shorter by 3 bases and J shorter by 7 bases, with the junction holding 10 bases beyond the gene matches.